In its sample, the clone carrying this T cell receptor (beta chain) was seen once. The data are from a study of blood T cell repertoires in COVID-19. In the study overall: Researchers got acute and convalescent COVID-19 samples from the United States, Italy and Spain. In each case, the material was cDNA or gDNA derived from T cells, B-cell-depleted T cells, or PBMCs.

Germline V gives CDR1 LNHDA, CDR2 SQIVND (reference sequence). Trimming pared 3 bases from V and 3 bases from J, leaving 9 bases between. The CDR3 has 13 amino acids. Clones were read by immunoSEQ multiplex PCR, and TCRdb kept only the in-frame ones, dropping some. The data show around 370,000 clones, with almost 90% seen just once and roughly 6.8% held by the top ten. The V call is TRBV19, the J call TRBJ2-7, with a tentative D call TRBD1 (6 bases). The sequencing sample was made of peripheral blood. This clonotype originated in a man between 18 and 35 years old with active or convalescent COVID-19. The CDR3 loop is CASSMGHVYEQYF. CDR3 DNA: TGTGCCAGTAGTATGGGACACGTCTACGAGCAGTACTTC.